Each of the 11 T cell receptor beta chains below was sequenced from the same sample in a study of T cell clones after liver transplantation. Here immunoSEQ multiplex PCR was the method, and the copy in TCRdb shows in-frame clones only, minus some. The sample contains tens of thousands of clones, roughly 80% of which appear only once. Sample: CD4+ T cells from blood, taken 45 to 46 months after liver transplant. Source of these receptors: a human patient who received a liver transplant. The graft donor may have given rise to some T cells.

The V and J genes are TRBV29-1 and TRBJ1-1; TRBD1 agrees at 8 bases. CDR1 is SQVTM, CDR2 ANQGSEA, per germline. The J segment lost 0 bases and the V segment lost 8 bases, leaving 5 bases of the junction unmatched. The CDR3 sequence is 13 residues long. This CDR3 reads CSSPGQVNTEAFF. DNA for the CDR3: TGCAGCAGCCCGGGACAGGTGAACACTGAAGCTTTCTTT.

This clone was picked up one time. The chain recombines TRBV6-6 with TRBJ2-7, with TRBD1 identical over 7 bases. V dropped 4 bases and J dropped 3; count of bases not matched to a gene: 9. CDR1 and CDR2 (germline): MNHNY, SVGAGI (reference sequence). The CDR3 runs 15 residues. The CDR3 DNA follows: TGTGCCAGCAGTTCGACAGGGAGAGGTATCTACGAGCAGTACTTC. Amino acids: CASSSTGRGIYEQYF.

This clone occurred once. J is TRBJ2-1 and V is TRBV15; 7 nucleotides agree with TRBD2. J lost 7 bases, V lost 0 bases, and 12 bases had no gene match. CDR1 is LNHNV, CDR2 YYDKDF, per germline (reference sequence). The CDR3 spans 17 residues. The CDR3 sequence is CATSRDVRDYLGNEQFF. The CDR3 DNA sequence: TGTGCCACCAGCAGAGATGTTCGGGACTATCTGGGAAATGAGCAGTTCTTC.

This clone was picked up one time. The chain is built from TRBV28 and TRBJ1-5, with a possible D match to TRBD1 (6 bases). This CDR3 has 15 amino acids. The V gene lost 7 bases and the J gene lost 5 bases, with 18 bases spanning the gap. Germline CDR1 reads MDHEN; CDR2 reads SYDVKM. As DNA, the CDR3 is TGTGCCAGCACCAGGGCTGGGGGGCTCGATCAGCCCCAGCATTTT. Encoded protein: CASTRAGGLDQPQHF.

The rearrangement links TRBV4-1 to TRBJ1-3; D uncertain. Germline loops: CDR1 MGHRA, CDR2 YSYEKL. The CDR3 consists of 16 residues. The ends were cut back, 0 bases at V and 2 bases at J, with 11 bases in the middle. The CDR3 nucleotides read TGCGCCAGCAGCCAAGATCCGTTGTATACTGGAAACACCATATATTTT. This encodes CASSQDPLYTGNTIYF.

The chain is built from TRBV18 and TRBJ1-1; the D is unclear. V lost 4 bases and J 2 bases, leaving 11 bases between the germline ends. Germline V gives CDR1 KGHSH, CDR2 LQKENI. The length of the CDR3 is 14 residues. CDR3 sequence reads: CASSLQKPNTEAFF. The CDR3 nucleotides are TGTGCCAGCTCACTCCAAAAGCCTAACACTGAAGCTTTCTTT.

The gene calls are TRBV7-2 and TRBJ2-1; TRBD2 agrees at 8 bases. This CDR3 region has 15 residues. J gave up 3 bases and V 6 bases, and 7 bases lay outside the gene matches. CDR1 SGHTA and CDR2 FQGNSA come from the germline V gene. The CDR3 spells CASSPTSALYNEQFF. CDR3 bases: TGTGCCAGCAGTCCGACTAGCGCCCTCTACAATGAGCAGTTCTTC.

This clone was recorded once. The chain joins TRBV23-1 to TRBJ2-5; the D is unclear. TRBV23-1 is an ORF for which the function is uncertain. This CDR3 comprises 13 residues. V was clipped by 4 bases and J by 2 bases, with 8 bases between them. CDR3 sequence: CASSPGRQETQYF. CDR3 coding DNA: TGCGCCAGCAGTCCTGGCAGGCAAGAGACCCAGTACTTC.

The CDR3 DNA reads as TGCGCCAGCAGCTTGGATGGGGGGAACACTGAAGCTTTCTTT. This translates into CASSLDGGNTEAFF. The J gene is TRBJ1-1, the V gene TRBV5-1, with a possible D match to TRBD1 (5 bases). This CDR3 is 14 amino acids long. CDR1 SGHRS and CDR2 YFSETQ come from the germline V gene. Trimming shortened V by 0 bases and J by 1 base, and 7 bases separated the two germline ends. Variable domain in full (rest from reference TRBV5-1 and TRBJ1-1): KAGVTQTPRYLIKTRGQQVTLSCSPISGHRSVSWYQQTPGQGLQFLFEYFSETQRNKGNFPGRFSGRQFSNSRSEMNVSTLELGDSALYLCASSLDGGNTEAFFGQGTRLTVV.

The chain links TRBV6-1 to TRBJ2-1; D is perhaps TRBD1 or TRBD2 (5 bases each). V lost 4 bases and J lost 5, with 30 bases in between. This CDR3 spans 20 amino acids. CDR1 and CDR2 (germline): MNHNS, SASEGT. CDR3 sequence reads: CASSGTSPVFRDGPDNEQFF. The CDR3, as DNA: TGTGCCAGCAGTGGAACGTCCCCCGTATTCCGGGACGGCCCGGACAATGAGCAGTTCTTC.

The J gene is TRBJ2-2, the V gene TRBV6-5, with unresolved D. V lost 2 bases, J lost 3 bases, and 4 bases lay in between. Germline lookup yields CDR1 MNHEY and CDR2 SVGAGI. The CDR3 consists of 13 residues. CDR3 region: CASSYAHTGELFF. In DNA form, the CDR3 reads TGTGCCAGCAGTTACGCCCACACCGGGGAGCTGTTTTTT.